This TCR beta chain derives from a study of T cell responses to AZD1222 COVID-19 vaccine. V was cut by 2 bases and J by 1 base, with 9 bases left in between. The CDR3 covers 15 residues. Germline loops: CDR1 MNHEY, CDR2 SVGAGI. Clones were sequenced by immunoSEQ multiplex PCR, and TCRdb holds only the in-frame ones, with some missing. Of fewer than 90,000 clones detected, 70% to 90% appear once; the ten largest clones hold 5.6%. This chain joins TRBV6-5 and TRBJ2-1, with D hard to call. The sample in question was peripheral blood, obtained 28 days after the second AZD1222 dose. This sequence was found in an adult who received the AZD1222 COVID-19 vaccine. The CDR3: CASSYATQSYNEQFF. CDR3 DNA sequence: TGTGCCAGCAGTTACGCCACACAGTCCTACAATGAGCAGTTCTTC.